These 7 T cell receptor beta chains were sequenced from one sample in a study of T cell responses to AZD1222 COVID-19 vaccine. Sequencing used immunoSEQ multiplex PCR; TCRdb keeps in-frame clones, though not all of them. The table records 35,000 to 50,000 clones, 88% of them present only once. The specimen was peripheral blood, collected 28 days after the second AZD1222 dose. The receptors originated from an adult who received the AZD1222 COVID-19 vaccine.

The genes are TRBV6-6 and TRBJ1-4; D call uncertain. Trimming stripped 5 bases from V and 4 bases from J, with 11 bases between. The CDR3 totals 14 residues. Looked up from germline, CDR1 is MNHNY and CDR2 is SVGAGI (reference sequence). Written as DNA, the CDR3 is TGTGCCAGCAGTCCCGCTGGGAATAATGAAAAACTGTTTTTT. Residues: CASSPAGNNEKLFF.

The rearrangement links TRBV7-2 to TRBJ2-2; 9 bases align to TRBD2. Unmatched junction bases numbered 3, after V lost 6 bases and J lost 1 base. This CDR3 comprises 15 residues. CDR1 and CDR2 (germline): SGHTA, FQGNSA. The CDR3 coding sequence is TGTGCCAGCAGTCCACTAGCGGGGAACACCGGGGAGCTGTTTTTT. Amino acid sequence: CASSPLAGNTGELFF.

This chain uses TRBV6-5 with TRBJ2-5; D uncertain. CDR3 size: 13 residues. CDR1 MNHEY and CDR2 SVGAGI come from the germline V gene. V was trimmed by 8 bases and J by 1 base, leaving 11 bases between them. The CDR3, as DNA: TGTGCCAGCCGTAGAGAATTCCAAGAGACCCAGTACTTC. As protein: CASRREFQETQYF.

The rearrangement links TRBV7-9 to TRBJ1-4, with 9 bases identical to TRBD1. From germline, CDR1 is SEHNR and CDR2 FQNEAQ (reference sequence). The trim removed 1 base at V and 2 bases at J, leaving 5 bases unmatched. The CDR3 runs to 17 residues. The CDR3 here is CASSLGDRVSTNEKLFF. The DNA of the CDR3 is TGTGCCAGCAGCTTAGGGGACAGGGTTTCGACTAATGAAAAACTGTTTTTT.

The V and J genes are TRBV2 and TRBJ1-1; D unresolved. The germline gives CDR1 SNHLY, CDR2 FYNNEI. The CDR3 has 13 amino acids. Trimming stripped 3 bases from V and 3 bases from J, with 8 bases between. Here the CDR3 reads CASSEMVDTEAFF. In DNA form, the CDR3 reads TGTGCCAGCAGTGAGATGGTGGACACTGAAGCTTTCTTT.

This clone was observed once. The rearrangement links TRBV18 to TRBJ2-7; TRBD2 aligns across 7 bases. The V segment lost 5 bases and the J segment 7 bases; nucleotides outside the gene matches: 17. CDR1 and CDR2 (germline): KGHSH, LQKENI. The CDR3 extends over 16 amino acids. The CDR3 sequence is CASSSSGEGTLREQYF. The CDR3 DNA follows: TGTGCCAGCTCAAGTTCCGGGGAGGGGACGCTACGAGAGCAGTACTTC.

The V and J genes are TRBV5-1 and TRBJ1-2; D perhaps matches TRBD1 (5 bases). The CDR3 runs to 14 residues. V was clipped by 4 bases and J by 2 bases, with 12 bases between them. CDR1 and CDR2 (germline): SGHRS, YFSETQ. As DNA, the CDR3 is TGCGCCAGCAGCGAGACAGTACAGAACTATGGCTACACCTTC. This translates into CASSETVQNYGYTF.